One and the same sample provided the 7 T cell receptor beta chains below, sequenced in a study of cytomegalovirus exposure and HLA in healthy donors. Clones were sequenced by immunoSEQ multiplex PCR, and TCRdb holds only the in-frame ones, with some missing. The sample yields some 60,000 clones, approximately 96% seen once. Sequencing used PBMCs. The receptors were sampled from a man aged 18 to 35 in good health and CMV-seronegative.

The CDR3 DNA reads TGTGCCAGCAGTTATAGGGGGGGGTCGAACACTGAAGCTTTCTTT. Amino acid sequence: CASSYRGGSNTEAFF. The rearrangement links TRBV6-5 to TRBJ1-1; possible D gene TRBD1, 6 bases. The CDR3 contains 15 residues. Germline CDR1 and CDR2: MNHEY and SVGAGI. V gave up 3 bases and J gave up 1 base, with 12 bases separating them.

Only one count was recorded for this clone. CDR3 DNA sequence: TGTGCCAGCAGCTTAGGCAGGGGGACAGGGCGCCCCGGGGAGCTGTTTTTT. It encodes CASSLGRGTGRPGELFF. The V and J genes are TRBV11-3 and TRBJ2-2, with TRBD1 matching 9 bases. From germline, CDR1 is SGHNT and CDR2 YENEEA. The J segment lost 6 bases and the V segment lost 1 base, leaving 9 bases of the junction unmatched. CDR3 length: 17 residues.

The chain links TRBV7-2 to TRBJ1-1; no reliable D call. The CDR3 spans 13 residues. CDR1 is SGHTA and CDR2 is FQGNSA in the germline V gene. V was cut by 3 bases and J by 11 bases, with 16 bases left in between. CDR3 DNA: TGTGCCAGCAGCTTCTCCGGGGAGGGCCCGGCTTTCTTT. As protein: CASSFSGEGPAFF.

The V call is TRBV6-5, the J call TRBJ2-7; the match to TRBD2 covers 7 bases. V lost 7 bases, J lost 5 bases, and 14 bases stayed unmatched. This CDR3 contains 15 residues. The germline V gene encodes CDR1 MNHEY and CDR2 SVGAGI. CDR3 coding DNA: TGTGCCAGCACCCCTTCGGGGAGGGGTCGGGACGAGCAGTACTTC. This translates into CASTPSGRGRDEQYF.

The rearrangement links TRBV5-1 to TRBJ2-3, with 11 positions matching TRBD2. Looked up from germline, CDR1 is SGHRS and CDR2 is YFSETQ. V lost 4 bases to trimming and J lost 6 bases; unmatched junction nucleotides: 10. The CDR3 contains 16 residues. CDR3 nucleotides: TGCGCCAGCAGCCAGACTAGCGGGATCATGGATGATACGCAGTATTTT. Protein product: CASSQTSGIMDDTQYF.

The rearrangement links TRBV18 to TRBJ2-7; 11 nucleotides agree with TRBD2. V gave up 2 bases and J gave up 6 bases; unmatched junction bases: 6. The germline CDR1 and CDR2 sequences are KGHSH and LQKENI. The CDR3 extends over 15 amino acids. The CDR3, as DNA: TGTGCCAGCTCACCAGTACTAGCGGGAGTCTTCGAGCAGTACTTC. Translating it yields CASSPVLAGVFEQYF.

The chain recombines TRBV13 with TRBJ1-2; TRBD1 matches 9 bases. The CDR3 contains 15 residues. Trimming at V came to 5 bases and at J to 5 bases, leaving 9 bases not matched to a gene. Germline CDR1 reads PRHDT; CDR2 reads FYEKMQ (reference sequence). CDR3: CASSQTSGTGYGYTF. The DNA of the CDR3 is TGTGCCAGCAGCCAAACCTCCGGGACAGGGTATGGCTACACCTTC.